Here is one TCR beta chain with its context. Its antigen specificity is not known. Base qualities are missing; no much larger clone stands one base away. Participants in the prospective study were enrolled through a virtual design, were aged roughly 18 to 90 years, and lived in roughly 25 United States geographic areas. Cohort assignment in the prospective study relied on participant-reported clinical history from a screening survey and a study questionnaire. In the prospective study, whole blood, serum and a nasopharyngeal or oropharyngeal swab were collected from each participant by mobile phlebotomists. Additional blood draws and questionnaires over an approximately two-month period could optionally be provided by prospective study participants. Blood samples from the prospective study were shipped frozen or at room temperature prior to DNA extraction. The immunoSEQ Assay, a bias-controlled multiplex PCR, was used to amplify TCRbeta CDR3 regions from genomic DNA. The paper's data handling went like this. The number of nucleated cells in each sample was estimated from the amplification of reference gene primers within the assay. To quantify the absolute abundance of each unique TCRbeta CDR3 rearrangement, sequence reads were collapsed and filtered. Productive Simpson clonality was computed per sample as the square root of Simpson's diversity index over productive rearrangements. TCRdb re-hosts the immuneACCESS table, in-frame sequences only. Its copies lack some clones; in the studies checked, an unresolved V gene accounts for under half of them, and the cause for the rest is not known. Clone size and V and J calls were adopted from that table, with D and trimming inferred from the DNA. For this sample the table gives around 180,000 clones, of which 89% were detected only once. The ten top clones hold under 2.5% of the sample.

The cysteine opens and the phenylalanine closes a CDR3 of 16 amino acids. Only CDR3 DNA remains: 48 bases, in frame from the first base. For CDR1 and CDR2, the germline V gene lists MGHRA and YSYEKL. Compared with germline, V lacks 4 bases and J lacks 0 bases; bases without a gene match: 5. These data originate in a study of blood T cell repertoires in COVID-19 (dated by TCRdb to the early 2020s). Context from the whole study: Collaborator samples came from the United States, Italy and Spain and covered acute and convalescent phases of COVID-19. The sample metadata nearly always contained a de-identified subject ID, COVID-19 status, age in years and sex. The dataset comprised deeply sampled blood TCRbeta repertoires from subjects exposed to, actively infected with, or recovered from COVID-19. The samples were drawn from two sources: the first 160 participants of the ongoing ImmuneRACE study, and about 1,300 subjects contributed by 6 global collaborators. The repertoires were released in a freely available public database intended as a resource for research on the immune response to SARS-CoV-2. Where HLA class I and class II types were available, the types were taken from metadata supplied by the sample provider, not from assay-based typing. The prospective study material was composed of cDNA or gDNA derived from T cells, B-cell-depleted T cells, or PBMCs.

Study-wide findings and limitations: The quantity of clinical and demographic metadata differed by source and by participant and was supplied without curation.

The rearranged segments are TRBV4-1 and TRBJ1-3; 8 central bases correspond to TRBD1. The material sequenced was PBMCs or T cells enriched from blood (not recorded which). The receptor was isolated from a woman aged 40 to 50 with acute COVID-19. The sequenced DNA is TGCGCCAGCAGCCGACAGGGACAGGTCTCTGGAAACACCATATATTTT. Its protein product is CASSRQGQVSGNTIYF.